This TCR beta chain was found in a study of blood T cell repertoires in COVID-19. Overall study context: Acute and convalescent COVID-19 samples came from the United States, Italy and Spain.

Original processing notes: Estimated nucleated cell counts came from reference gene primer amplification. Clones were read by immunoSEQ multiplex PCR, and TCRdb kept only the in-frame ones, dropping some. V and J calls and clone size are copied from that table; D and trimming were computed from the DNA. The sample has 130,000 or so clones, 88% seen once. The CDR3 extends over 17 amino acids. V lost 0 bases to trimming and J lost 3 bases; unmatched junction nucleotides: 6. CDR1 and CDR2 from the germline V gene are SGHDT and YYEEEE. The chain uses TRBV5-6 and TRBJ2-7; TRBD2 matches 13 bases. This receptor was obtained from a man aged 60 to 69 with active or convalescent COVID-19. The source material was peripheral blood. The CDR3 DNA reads TGTGCCAGCAGCTTGGGCCCGGGACTAGCGGGACTCTACGAGCAGTACTTC. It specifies CASSLGPGLAGLYEQYF.